The T cell receptor beta chain described here comes from a study of blood T cell repertoires in COVID-19. CDR1 and CDR2 from the germline V gene are MDHEN and SYDVKM. This CDR3 spans 15 amino acids. The ends lost 3 bases at V and 2 bases at J; junction bases unmatched: 6. This clone was observed a handful of times. The sample carries other DNA sequences with the same CDR3. Patients of the Seattle cohort, enrolled during active infection, were followed longitudinally. Clones were sequenced by immunoSEQ multiplex PCR, and TCRdb holds only the in-frame ones, with some missing. The sample comprises fewer than 90,000 clones, 76% of which are singletons, and about 16% rests with the top ten.

The J gene is TRBJ2-7, the V gene TRBV28; 8 bases line up with TRBD2. The TCR was taken from a man in his sixties with COVID-19, enrolled during active disease. The specimen was peripheral blood. CDR3 sequence reads: CASSLSGGGTYEQYF. CDR3 coding DNA: TGTGCCAGCAGTTTGTCCGGGGGGGGAACCTACGAGCAGTACTTC.